The subject of this entry is one TCR beta chain. A junction boundary mismatches the germline segment, possibly from a read error. This CDR3 contains 13 residues. Germline V gene sequence: CDR1 MNHNS, CDR2 SASEGT. This record belongs to a study of CD8 T cells in ankylosing spondylitis. TCRdb used MiXCR to reprocess the 5' RACE reads, holding one entry per CDR3 protein. The data show 250,000 to 350,000 distinct CDR3 sequences, less than 25% seen once. The sample consisted of blood, either unsorted or a sorted T cell fraction (not recorded which). The sequence came from a female donor with ankylosing spondylitis or in good health (not recorded which). The chain has TRBV6-1 and TRBJ2-7; D possibly corresponds to TRBD2 (5 bases). The CDR3 sequence is CASSEASRHRGKF. CDR3 nucleotides: TGTGCCAGCAGTGAAGCTAGCCGACATCGGGGAAAATTC.